This T cell receptor beta chain was identified in a study of response to subunit inactivated influenza vaccine. Study findings and constraints: The study's authors posited that every seasonal influenza vaccination enlists few new T cells.

Germline V gives CDR1 MNHNS, CDR2 SASEGT. The CDR3 is made up of 15 amino acids. With 8 bases removed from V and 2 bases from J, the gap between germline ends came to 15 bases. This clonotype was counted a few times. The antigen is unknown. TCRdb re-called the RT-PCR reads through MiXCR, storing one row per CDR3 protein. In the table there are 860,000 or so distinct CDR3 sequences, 21% of which are singletons. The TCR sequence derives from a man aged 45 to 65 who received an inactivated influenza vaccine. The V and J genes are TRBV6-1 and TRBJ2-2; D may match TRBD1 or TRBD2 (5 bases each). The sequencing used PBMCs from blood, collected about 5 days after vaccination. DNA of the CDR3: TGTGCCAGCTCCCGGGACCCTAAAAACACCGGGGAGCTGTTTTTT. It yields the protein CASSRDPKNTGELFF.